The rows below give T cell receptor beta chains drawn from one sample of a study of T cell changes during pregnancy in multiple sclerosis. The method was immunoSEQ multiplex PCR; TCRdb's version includes in-frame clones alone and lacks a portion of them. Of 55,000 to 70,000 clones listed, approximately 90% are singletons. Specimen: peripheral blood, collected in the third trimester of pregnancy. These receptor sequences come from a female donor in good health, enrolled as a control in a pregnancy study. The CDR3 runs from the conserved cysteine through the conserved F or W. Fields, in order: J gene, D gene, V gene, clone size, CDR3 protein, CDR3 DNA. A D gene is named only where the DNA matches it firmly. Part of the rows lack a size; the others show once, few, many or a class for expanded clones.

>TRBJ2-7|NA|TRBV2|NA
CASSGLFSEQYF
TGTGCCAGCAGCGGACTGTTTAGCGAGCAGTACTTC
>TRBJ2-7|NA|TRBV30|NA
CACGEGYSYEQYF
TGTGCCTGTGGAGAGGGCTACTCCTACGAGCAGTACTTC
>TRBJ1-2|NA|TRBV27|NA
CASSLGPDYGYTF
TGTGCCAGCAGTTTAGGGCCAGATTATGGCTACACCTTC
>TRBJ2-1|NA|TRBV5-4|NA
CASSLDAGPGEQFF
TGTGCCAGCAGCTTGGACGCAGGGCCGGGTGAGCAGTTCTTC
>TRBJ2-7|NA|TRBV28|NA
CASSSPGYEQYF
TGTGCCAGCAGTTCCCCGGGATACGAGCAGTACTTC
>TRBJ2-2|NA|TRBV6-5|NA
CASSFDSTGELFF
TGTGCCAGCAGTTTTGATAGCACCGGGGAGCTGTTTTTT
>TRBJ2-1|NA|TRBV19|NA
CASSTNSVNEQFF
TGTGCCAGTAGTACAAATAGCGTCAATGAGCAGTTCTTC
>TRBJ2-5|TRBD1|TRBV18|NA
CASSPGTGGSGWETQYF
TGTGCCAGCTCACCAGGGACAGGGGGCTCAGGATGGGAGACCCAGTACTTC
>TRBJ1-6|NA|TRBV6-5|NA
CASSSGGTNSPLHF
TGTGCCAGCAGTTCTGGGGGCACGAATTCACCCCTCCACTTT
>TRBJ2-7|NA|TRBV7-2|NA
CASSSSWQGKLDEQYF
TGTGCCAGCAGCTCGAGTTGGCAGGGGAAACTCGACGAGCAGTACTTC
>TRBJ1-1|TRBD1|TRBV11-2|NA
CASSRRQGNTEAFF
TGTGCCAGCAGCCGTCGACAGGGGAACACTGAAGCTTTCTTT
>TRBJ1-6|NA|TRBV15|NA
CATSREGRLGISPLHF
TGTGCCACCAGCAGAGAGGGGCGACTTGGGATTTCACCCCTCCACTTT
>TRBJ2-7|NA|TRBV19|NA
CASSRGIYEQYF
TGTGCCAGTAGCCGGGGTATCTACGAGCAGTACTTC
>TRBJ1-1|NA|TRBV6-6|NA
CASSWVGQNTEAFF
TGTGCCAGCAGCTGGGTGGGGCAGAACACTGAAGCTTTCTTT
>TRBJ2-1|TRBD2|TRBV6-6|NA
CASSHSGGEQFF
TGTGCCAGCAGTCATAGCGGGGGAGAGCAGTTCTTC
>TRBJ2-7|NA|TRBV5-4|NA
CASSSSGEQYF
TGTGCCAGCAGCTCCTCCGGCGAGCAGTACTTC
>TRBJ2-5|NA|TRBV28|once
CASRTGTRVVQYF
TGTGCCAGCAGAACAGGGACGAGGGTTGTCCAGTACTTC
>TRBJ1-6|NA|TRBV5-1|once
CASSLQFSSYNSPLHF
TGCGCCAGCAGCCTACAGTTCAGCTCCTATAATTCACCCCTCCACTTT
>TRBJ1-2|NA|TRBV28|NA
CASTSGGGMRGYTF
TGTGCCAGCACCTCGGGAGGGGGTATGAGGGGCTACACCTTC
>TRBJ2-2|NA|TRBV7-7|NA
CASSHQRAGELFF
TGTGCTAGCAGCCATCAGAGGGCCGGGGAGCTGTTTTTT
>TRBJ2-5|TRBD2|TRBV5-6|NA
CASSSSRLAPQETQYF
TGTGCCAGCAGCTCCAGTAGACTAGCCCCCCAAGAGACCCAGTACTTC
>TRBJ1-1|NA|TRBV7-9|NA
CASSLKEGTEAFF
TGTGCCAGCAGCTTAAAGGAGGGCACTGAAGCTTTCTTT
>TRBJ1-1|TRBD1|TRBV7-8|NA
CASSPGQGGLTTFF
TGTGCCAGCAGCCCCGGACAGGGAGGTCTAACGACTTTCTTT
>TRBJ1-2|NA|TRBV6-5|once
CASSRGPPSGGYTF
TGTGCCAGCAGTCGCGGGCCTCCTTCTGGTGGCTACACCTTC
>TRBJ1-6|TRBD1|TRBV11-2|NA
CASTGGNSPLHF
TGTGCCAGTACAGGGGGCAATTCACCCCTCCACTTT
>TRBJ1-2|TRBD1|TRBV19|once
CASSWTGDYGYTF
TGTGCCAGTAGCTGGACAGGGGACTATGGCTACACCTTC
>TRBJ1-2|TRBD1|TRBV29-1|NA
CSVDRGQGRYGYTF
TGCAGCGTTGATCGGGGACAGGGACGGTATGGCTACACCTTC
>TRBJ2-3|NA|TRBV7-9|NA
CASSVQVGRTDTQYF
TGTGCCAGCAGCGTGCAAGTGGGGAGAACAGATACGCAGTATTTT
>TRBJ1-2|NA|TRBV25-1|NA
CASRAPLDSSYGYTF
TGTGCCAGCAGGGCCCCCCTGGACAGTTCCTATGGCTACACCTTC
>TRBJ1-6|TRBD1|TRBV5-6|once
CASSPETGVSPLHF
TGTGCCAGCAGCCCGGAGACAGGGGTTTCACCCCTCCACTTT
>TRBJ2-5|NA|TRBV6-5|NA
CASSYQRVGETQYF
TGTGCCAGCAGTTACCAGAGGGTAGGAGAGACCCAGTACTTC